The T cell receptor beta chain under discussion was sequenced for a study of blood T cell repertoires in COVID-19 (dated by TCRdb to about 2020). A note on the overall study: Collaborator samples came from the United States, Italy and Spain and covered acute and convalescent phases of COVID-19. The prospective study material was composed of cDNA or gDNA derived from T cells, B-cell-depleted T cells, or PBMCs. A freely available public database, intended as a resource for researchers studying the immune response to SARS-CoV-2, is where the repertoires were released. A de-identified subject ID, COVID-19 status, age in years and sex were almost always included in the sample metadata. HLA class I and class II types, where available, came from metadata supplied by the sample provider rather than from assay-based typing. Samples were obtained from the ongoing ImmuneRACE study (first 160 participants) and from about 1,300 subjects provided by 6 global collaborators. Subjects who had been exposed to COVID-19, were actively infected with it, or had recovered from it provided the deeply sampled blood TCRbeta repertoires that made up the dataset.

CDR1 is given as MGHRA and CDR2 as YSYEKL, both from the germline V gene. The cysteine opens and the phenylalanine closes a CDR3 of 17 amino acids. The only DNA kept is the CDR3, 51 bases in frame from the first base. V is reduced by 1 base and J by 1 base, leaving a spacing of 17 bases between them. The immunoSEQ Assay, a bias-controlled multiplex PCR, was used to amplify TCRbeta CDR3 regions from genomic DNA. From the authors' description of their analysis: Within the assay, amplification of reference gene primers was used to estimate how many nucleated cells each sample contained. Sequence reads were collapsed and filtered to measure the absolute abundance of every unique TCRbeta CDR3 rearrangement. Productive Simpson clonality was computed per sample as the square root of Simpson's diversity index over productive rearrangements. TCRdb stores this immuneACCESS table with in-frame sequences only. Part of the clones is absent; in the studies checked, under half of the shortfall reflects unresolved V genes, and no reason is known for the rest. V, J and clone size reflect that table, while D and trimming were determined from the DNA. This sample comprises roughly 400,000 clones, 88% of them detected only once. The top ten clonotypes cover around 1.9% of the sample.

The paper's findings and limits, for the study overall: The quantity of clinical and demographic metadata differed by source and by participant and was supplied without curation.

Note on this clone: Its antigen is still unknown. Within one base of it there is no much larger clone, and no base qualities were kept.

In the prospective study, participants were about 18 to 90 years old, resided in about two dozen geographic areas of the United States, and were enrolled through a virtual design. To assign participants to cohorts, the prospective study relied on clinical history that participants themselves reported in a screening survey and a study questionnaire. In the prospective study, mobile phlebotomists collected whole blood, serum and a nasopharyngeal or oropharyngeal swab from each participant. Additional blood draws and questionnaires over an approximately 2-month period could optionally be provided by prospective study participants. Before DNA extraction, blood samples from the prospective study were shipped at room temperature or frozen.

The chain was built from TRBV4-1 and TRBJ2-7; the D gene is possibly TRBD2, with 5 bases matching. The receptor's source is a woman in her thirties or forties with acute COVID-19. Sequencing used PBMCs or T cells enriched from blood (not recorded which). The CDR3 region has the sequence CASSQVHAGVLSYEQYF. The DNA sequence follows: TGCGCCAGCAGCCAAGTCCACGCGGGCGTGCTATCCTACGAGCAGTACTTC.